This T cell receptor (beta chain) was retrieved from a study of radiotherapy plus CTLA-4 blockade in lung cancer. Some clones are missing from TCRdb's copy, which holds only in-frame ones; the method was immunoSEQ multiplex PCR. The table shows about 47,000 clones, with roughly three quarters occurring only once. This specimen was peripheral blood, taken from a patient treated with radiotherapy plus ipilimumab. The clonotype comes from a human donor with non-small cell lung cancer who had stable disease on radiotherapy plus ipilimumab.

The CDR3 sequence is CASSARTSYNEQFF. CDR3 nucleotide sequence: TGTGCCAGCAGCGCCAGAACTAGCTACAATGAGCAGTTCTTC. The J gene is TRBJ2-1, the V gene TRBV13; D might be TRBD2 (5 bases). Trimming removed 5 bases at V and 3 bases at J, with 11 bases between. The V gene's germline CDR1 is PRHDT and CDR2 FYEKMQ (reference sequence). This CDR3 comprises 14 residues.